This T cell receptor (beta chain) was sequenced in a study of blood T cell repertoires in COVID-19. As for the study in general: Some COVID-19 samples were acute and others convalescent; all came from the United States, Italy and Spain. The analysed material was cDNA or gDNA that came from T cells, B-cell-depleted T cells, or PBMCs.

How the authors handled the data: Estimates of nucleated cell counts were drawn from the amplification of reference gene primers. TCRdb's copy holds only in-frame clones and misses some; the assay was immunoSEQ multiplex PCR. V and J calls and clone size are given by that table; D and trimming were obtained from the DNA. Of 61,000 or so clones detected, 88% appear once; the ten largest clones hold roughly 18%. The CDR3 contains 16 residues. The germline V gene has CDR1 SGHVS and CDR2 FQNEAQ. Trimming took off 5 bases at V and 2 bases at J, with 19 bases between the two ends. This clone was detected only a few times.

The receptor's source is a woman of 80 years or more with active COVID-19. This chain connects TRBV7-8 to TRBJ2-7, with D uncertain. The sequenced sample was peripheral blood. CDR3 coding DNA: TGTGCCAGCAGCCTCCAAGGTTACAGTTCGACCTACGAGCAGTACTTC. As protein: CASSLQGYSSTYEQYF.